These T cell receptor beta chains were read from a single sample in a study of blood T cell repertoires in COVID-19. Method: immunoSEQ multiplex PCR; TCRdb's copy keeps in-frame clones and lacks some. The sample includes about 170,000 clones, roughly 84% of them seen just once. What was sequenced was peripheral blood. The receptors stem from a man aged 55 to 70 who had recovered from COVID-19. The CDR3 runs from the conserved cysteine through the conserved F or W. Each record gives: D gene, J gene, clone size, V gene, CDR3 DNA, CDR3 protein. The D gene is left open where the match is weak. Not every row has a clone size; where given, it reads once, few, many or a size class.

>NA|TRBJ1-2|NA|TRBV9
TGTGCCAGCAGCGCCCTTCGCTATGGCTACACCTTC
CASSALRYGYTF
>TRBD2|TRBJ2-7|NA|TRBV10-1
TGCGCCAGCAGCCGGGAGGGGCGTTACGAGCAGTACTTC
CASSREGRYEQYF
>NA|TRBJ2-1|NA|TRBV7-9
TGTGCCAGCAGCTTAGCGCAAGGCAGGAATGAGCAGTTCTTC
CASSLAQGRNEQFF
>NA|TRBJ1-3|NA|TRBV11-1
TGTGCCAGCAGTTCGGGGGTTGGAAACACCATATATTTT
CASSSGVGNTIYF
>NA|TRBJ1-5|NA|TRBV24-1
TGTGCCACCGCCGAAAGTCGGGGCAATCAGCCCCAGCATTTT
CATAESRGNQPQHF
>NA|TRBJ2-3|NA|TRBV7-9
TGTGCCAGTCGACCGACTCAAATTAACACAGATACGCAGTATTTT
CASRPTQINTDTQYF
>NA|TRBJ2-5|NA|TRBV7-6
TGTGCCAGCAGCCTGGGGCAGGGGAAGAATGTCGAAGAGACCCAGTACTTC
CASSLGQGKNVEETQYF
>TRBD1|TRBJ2-1|NA|TRBV7-3
TGTGCCAGCAGCTCCGGGACAGGGGGTAGTGAGCAGTTCTTC
CASSSGTGGSEQFF
>NA|TRBJ1-6|NA|TRBV6-5
TGTGCCAGCAGTTACGAGGGGGTAAATTCACCCCTCCACTTT
CASSYEGVNSPLHF
>TRBD1|TRBJ1-1|NA|TRBV9
TGTGCCAGCAGCCCCCCGGGACAGGGAATGAACACTGAAGCTTTCTTT
CASSPPGQGMNTEAFF
>NA|TRBJ1-5|NA|TRBV6-5
TGTGCCAGCACCCCGGTCTATAATAGCAATCAGCCCCAGCATTTT
CASTPVYNSNQPQHF
>NA|TRBJ1-5|NA|TRBV5-1
TGCGCCAGCAGCTTGGTAGGGGAAGGCCAGCCCCAGCATTTT
CASSLVGEGQPQHF
>NA|TRBJ2-1|NA|TRBV7-2
TGTGCCAGCAGCGACGGACTACTCAATGAGCAGTTCTTC
CASSDGLLNEQFF
>NA|TRBJ2-7|NA|TRBV24-1
TGTGCCACCAGTCGCGGGCGCGAGCAGTACTTC
CATSRGREQYF
>NA|TRBJ1-5|NA|TRBV7-9
TGTGCCAGCAGCTTCCCGAATCAGCCCCAGCATTTT
CASSFPNQPQHF
>NA|TRBJ1-3|NA|TRBV19
TGTGCCAGTAGAACAGACTCTGGAAACACCATATATTTT
CASRTDSGNTIYF
>NA|TRBJ1-1|NA|TRBV6-2/TRBV6-3
TGTGCCAGCAGTCGCGCATTGGGGGGGGCCTCCACTGAAGCTTTCTTT
CASSRALGGASTEAFF
>NA|TRBJ2-2|NA|TRBV12-1
NA
CASSFGAGNFSGGEAGELFF
>TRBD1|TRBJ2-5|NA|TRBV2
TGTGCCAGCAGAATGACAGGGGTGGAGACCCAGTACTTC
CASRMTGVETQYF
>NA|TRBJ1-1|NA|TRBV7-2
TGTGCCAGCAGCCCGCAGGGTTGGACTGAAGCTTTCTTT
CASSPQGWTEAFF
>NA|TRBJ2-1|NA|TRBV7-3
TGTGCCAGCAGCTTAACGGCGGCAGCCCCAGGAGGTGAGCAGTTCTTC
CASSLTAAAPGGEQFF
>TRBD1|TRBJ1-6|once|TRBV9
TGTGCCAGCAGCCCAAACAGGGGTAATCCCCTCCACTTT
CASSPNRGNPLHF
>NA|TRBJ1-5|NA|TRBV5-1
TGCGCCCGCAGCTCGGCCGGGGGGGTAGGGCAGCCCCAGCATTTT
CARSSAGGVGQPQHF
>TRBD1|TRBJ1-1|NA|TRBV6-2/TRBV6-3
TGTGCCAGCAGTCCCTGGGGGACAGGGATGAACACTGAAGCTTTCTTT
CASSPWGTGMNTEAFF
>TRBD2|TRBJ2-3|NA|TRBV9
TGTGCCAGCAGCGCTCGTTGGGGGGGGACAGATACGCAGTATTTT
CASSARWGGTDTQYF
>NA|TRBJ1-1|NA|TRBV12-3/TRBV12-4
TGTGCCAGCAGTTTAAGCGGATATGAAGCTTTCTTT
CASSLSGYEAFF
>NA|TRBJ2-7|NA|TRBV2
TGTGCCAGCAGACGGGGAGTGTCCTACGAGCAGTACTTC
CASRRGVSYEQYF
>TRBD1|TRBJ2-1|NA|TRBV5-1
TGCGCCAGCAGCTTTTTGACAGGGGGCACAGACAATGAGCAGTTCTTC
CASSFLTGGTDNEQFF
>NA|TRBJ1-2|NA|TRBV10-3
TGTGCCATCAGTGAGATTACAGATTATGGCTACACCTTC
CAISEITDYGYTF
>NA|TRBJ1-2|few|TRBV19
TGTGCCAGTAGTCCGGTGGACATGAGAGGTGGGGGCTACACCTTC
CASSPVDMRGGGYTF
>NA|TRBJ1-5|NA|TRBV4-3
TGCGCCAGCAGCCCCGGGGTGAGTGGCAATCAGCCCCAGCATTTT
CASSPGVSGNQPQHF
>TRBD1|TRBJ1-2|NA|TRBV30
TGTGCCTGGAGTGTAAACAGGGGAATAGGAGGCTACACCTTC
CAWSVNRGIGGYTF
>TRBD2|TRBJ2-7|NA|TRBV7-8
TGTGCCAGCAGCTTAGTTCGACTAGCGGACTCCTACGAGCAGTACTTC
CASSLVRLADSYEQYF
>TRBD1|TRBJ1-4|NA|TRBV14
TGTGCCAGCAGCCCGTGGACAGGGTTTAATGAAAAACTGTTTTTT
CASSPWTGFNEKLFF